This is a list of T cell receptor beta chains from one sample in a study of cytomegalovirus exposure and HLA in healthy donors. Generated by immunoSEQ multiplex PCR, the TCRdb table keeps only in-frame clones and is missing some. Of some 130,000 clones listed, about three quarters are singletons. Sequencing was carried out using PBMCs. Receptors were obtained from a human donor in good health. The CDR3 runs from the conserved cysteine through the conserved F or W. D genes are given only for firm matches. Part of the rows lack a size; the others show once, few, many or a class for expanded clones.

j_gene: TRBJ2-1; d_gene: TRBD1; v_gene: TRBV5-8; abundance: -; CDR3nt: TGTGCCAGCAGCCGGGAACCGACAGGGGGCTTCGTAGGAAATGAGCAGTTCTTC; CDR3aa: CASSREPTGGFVGNEQFF
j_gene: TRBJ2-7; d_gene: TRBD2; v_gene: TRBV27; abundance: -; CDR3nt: TGTGCCAGCAGTCTACTAGCGGGAGTCAGCTACGAGCAGTACTTC; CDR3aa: CASSLLAGVSYEQYF
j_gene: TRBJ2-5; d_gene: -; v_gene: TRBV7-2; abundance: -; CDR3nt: TGTGCCAGCAGCCGACCGCCGGGAAACCAAGAGACCCAGTACTTC; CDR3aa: CASSRPPGNQETQYF
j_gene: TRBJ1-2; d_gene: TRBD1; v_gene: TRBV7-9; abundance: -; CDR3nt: TGTTCCAGCAGCACCTCGACAGGGTCGGTTGGTGGCTACACCTTC; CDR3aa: CSSSTSTGSVGGYTF
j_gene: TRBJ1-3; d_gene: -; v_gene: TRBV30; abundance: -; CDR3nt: TGTGCCTGGAGTGGGTTCCCAGGACAGCTCTCTGGAAACACCATATATTTT; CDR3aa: CAWSGFPGQLSGNTIYF
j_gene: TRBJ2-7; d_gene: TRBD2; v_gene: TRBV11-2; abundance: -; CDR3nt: TGTGCCAGCAGCTGGACTAGCGGGACTCCCTTCTACGAGCAGTACTTC; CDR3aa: CASSWTSGTPFYEQYF
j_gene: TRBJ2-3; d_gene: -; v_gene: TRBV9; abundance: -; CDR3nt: TGTGCCAGCGGGCGGACTTTAGATACGCAGTATTTT; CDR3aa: CASGRTLDTQYF
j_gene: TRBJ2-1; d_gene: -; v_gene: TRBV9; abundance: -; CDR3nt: TGTGCCAGCAGCTTAGGAGGGCGGGGTGAATGGAATGAGCAGTTCTTC; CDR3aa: CASSLGGRGEWNEQFF
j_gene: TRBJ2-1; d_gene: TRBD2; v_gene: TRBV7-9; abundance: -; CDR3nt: TGTGCCAGCAGCTTATGGGGTGGGAGGGCCCACAATGAGCAGTTCTTC; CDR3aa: CASSLWGGRAHNEQFF
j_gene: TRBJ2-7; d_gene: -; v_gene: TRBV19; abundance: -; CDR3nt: TGTGCCAGTAGTATTACAGGTGAAACCTACGAGCAGTACTTC; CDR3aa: CASSITGETYEQYF
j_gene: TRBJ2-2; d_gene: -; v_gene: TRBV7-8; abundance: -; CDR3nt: TGTGCCAGCACCACGGAGGTGTGGGCCGGGGAGCTGTTTTTT; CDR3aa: CASTTEVWAGELFF
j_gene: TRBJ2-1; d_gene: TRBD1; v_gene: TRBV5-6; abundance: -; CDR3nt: TGTGCCAGCAGCTTTGGGACAGGGCTCGGGAAAGGGTTCTTC; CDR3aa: CASSFGTGLGKGFF
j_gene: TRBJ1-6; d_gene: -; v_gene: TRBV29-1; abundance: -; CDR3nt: TGCAGCGTTTTATTGCAGGGAGGTTCACCCCTCCACTTT; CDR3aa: CSVLLQGGSPLHF
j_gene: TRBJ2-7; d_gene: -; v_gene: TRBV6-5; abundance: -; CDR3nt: TGTGCCAGCAGTCTCTTCAGCTACGAGCAGTACTTC; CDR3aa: CASSLFSYEQYF
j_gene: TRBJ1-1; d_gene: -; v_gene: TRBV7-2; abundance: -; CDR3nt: TGTGCCAGCAGCTTAGATCGGGGGGTGGCTGAAGCTTTCTTT; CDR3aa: CASSLDRGVAEAFF
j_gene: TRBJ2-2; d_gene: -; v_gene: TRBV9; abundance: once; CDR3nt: TGTGCCAGCAGCGTAGGGGCAGGGGACACCGGGGAGCTGTTTTTT; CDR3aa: CASSVGAGDTGELFF
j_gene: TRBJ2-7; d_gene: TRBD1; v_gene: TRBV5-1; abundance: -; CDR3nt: TGCGCCAGCAGCTTGGAAGGGGGCAAGCACGAGCAGTACTTC; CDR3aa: CASSLEGGKHEQYF
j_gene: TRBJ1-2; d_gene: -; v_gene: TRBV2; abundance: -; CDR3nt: TGTGCCAGCGGGGGGGCCCGGGACCCAAAGGGTGGCTACACCTTC; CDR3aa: CASGGARDPKGGYTF
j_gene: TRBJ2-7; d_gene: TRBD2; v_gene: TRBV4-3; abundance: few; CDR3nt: TGCGCCAGCAGCCAAGGCCTAGCGGGAGGACTATACGAGCAGTACTTC; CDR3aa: CASSQGLAGGLYEQYF
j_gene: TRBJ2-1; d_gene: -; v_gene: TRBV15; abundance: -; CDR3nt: TGTGCCACCAGCAGAGATCTGGGGGGGCGAAATGAGCAGTTCTTC; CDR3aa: CATSRDLGGRNEQFF
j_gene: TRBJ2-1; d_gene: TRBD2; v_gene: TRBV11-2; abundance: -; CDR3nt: TGTGCCAGCAGCCAGGGACTAGCGGGAGGCAATGAGCAGTTCTTC; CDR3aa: CASSQGLAGGNEQFF
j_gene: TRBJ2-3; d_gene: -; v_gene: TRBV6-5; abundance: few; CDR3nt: TGTGCCAGCAAGCCGGTAATTCGAGATACGCAGTATTTT; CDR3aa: CASKPVIRDTQYF
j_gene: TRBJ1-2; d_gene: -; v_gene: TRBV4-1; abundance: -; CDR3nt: TGCGCCAGCAGCCAAGCTGTGGCAGGGTATGGCTACACCTTC; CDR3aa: CASSQAVAGYGYTF
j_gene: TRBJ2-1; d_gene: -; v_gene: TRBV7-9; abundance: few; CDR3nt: TGTGCCAGCAGCTTATTGGCGGGACAGTACAATGAGCAGTTCTTC; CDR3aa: CASSLLAGQYNEQFF
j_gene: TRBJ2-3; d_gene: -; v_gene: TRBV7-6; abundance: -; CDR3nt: TGTGCCAGCAGCTTAGGGAGCGGTCTCACAGATACGCAGTATTTT; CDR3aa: CASSLGSGLTDTQYF
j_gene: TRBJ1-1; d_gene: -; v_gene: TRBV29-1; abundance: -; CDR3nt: TGCAGCGTTACCCCCAGAGGAGGGCGAGGTGAAGCTTTCTTT; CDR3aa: CSVTPRGGRGEAFF
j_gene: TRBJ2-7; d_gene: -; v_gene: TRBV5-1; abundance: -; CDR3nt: TGCGCCAGCAGCTTTGCCCTAACCAGGACCTACGAGCAGTACTTC; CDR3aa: CASSFALTRTYEQYF
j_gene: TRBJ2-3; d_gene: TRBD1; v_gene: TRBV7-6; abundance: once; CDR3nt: TGTGCCAGCAGCTTGGGGACAGGGGGCCGCACAGATACGCAGTATTTT; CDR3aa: CASSLGTGGRTDTQYF
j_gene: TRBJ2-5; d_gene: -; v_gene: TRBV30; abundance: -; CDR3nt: TGTGCCTGGAGTGTCCGGACAGTCCAAGAGACCCAGTACTTC; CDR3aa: CAWSVRTVQETQYF
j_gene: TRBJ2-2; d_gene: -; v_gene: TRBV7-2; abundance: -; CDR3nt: TGTGCCAGCAGCCCCTCGCATAGCGACACCGGGGAGCTGTTTTTT; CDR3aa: CASSPSHSDTGELFF
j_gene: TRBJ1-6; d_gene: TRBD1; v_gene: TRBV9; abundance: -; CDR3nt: TGTGCCAGCAGCGTACAGGGGGCCAATTCACCCCTCCACTTT; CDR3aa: CASSVQGANSPLHF
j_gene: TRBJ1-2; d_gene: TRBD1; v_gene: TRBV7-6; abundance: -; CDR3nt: TGTGCCAGCAGCCTGCAATTGGGACAGAAACATGGCTACACCTTC; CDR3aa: CASSLQLGQKHGYTF
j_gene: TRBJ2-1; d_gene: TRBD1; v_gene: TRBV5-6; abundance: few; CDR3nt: TGTGCCAGCAGCTTGCAGGGGGTCAATGAGCAGTTCTTC; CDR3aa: CASSLQGVNEQFF
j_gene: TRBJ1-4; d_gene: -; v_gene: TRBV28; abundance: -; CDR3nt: TGTGCCAGCGGCGCGGGGGCCCTTAATGAAAAACTGTTTTTT; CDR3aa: CASGAGALNEKLFF
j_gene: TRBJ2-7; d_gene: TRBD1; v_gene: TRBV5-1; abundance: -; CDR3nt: TGCGCCAGCAGCGGAAAACAGGGGCCCTCCTACGAGCAGTACTTC; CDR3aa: CASSGKQGPSYEQYF
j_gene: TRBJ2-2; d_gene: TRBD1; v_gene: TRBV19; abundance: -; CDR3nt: TGTGCCAGTAGTCAGACAGGGGGCGGAGGCACCGGGGAGCTGTTTTTT; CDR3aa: CASSQTGGGGTGELFF
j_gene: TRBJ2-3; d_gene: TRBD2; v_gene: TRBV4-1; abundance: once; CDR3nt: TGCGCCAGCAGCCTCCTAGCGGGGATTAGTAGCACAGATACGCAGTATTTT; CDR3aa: CASSLLAGISSTDTQYF
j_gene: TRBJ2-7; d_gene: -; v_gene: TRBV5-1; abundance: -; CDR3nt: TGCGCCAGCAGCTTGTTTCAGGGCCTTACCTACGAGCAGTACTTC; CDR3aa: CASSLFQGLTYEQYF